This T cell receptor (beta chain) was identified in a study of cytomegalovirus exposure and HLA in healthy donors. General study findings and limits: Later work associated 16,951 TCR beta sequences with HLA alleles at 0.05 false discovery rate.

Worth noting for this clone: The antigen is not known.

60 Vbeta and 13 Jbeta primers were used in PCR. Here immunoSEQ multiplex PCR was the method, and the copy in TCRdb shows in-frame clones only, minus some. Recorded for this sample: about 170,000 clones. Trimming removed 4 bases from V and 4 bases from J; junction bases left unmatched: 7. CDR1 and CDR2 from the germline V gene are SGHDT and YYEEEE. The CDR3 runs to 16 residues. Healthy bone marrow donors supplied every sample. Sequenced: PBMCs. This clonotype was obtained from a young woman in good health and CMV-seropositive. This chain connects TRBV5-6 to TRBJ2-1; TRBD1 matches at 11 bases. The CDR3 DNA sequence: TGTGCCAGCAGCCGGGACAGGGGGAGGGTTTACAATGAGCAGTTCTTC. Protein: CASSRDRGRVYNEQFF.